The clone carrying this T cell receptor (beta chain) was observed at least ten times. The antigen is not known. This sample is part of a study of T cells in Graves' hyperthyroidism and ophthalmopathy. Study observations and caveats: Ophthalmopathy was model-predicted a median about six months pre-onset. Most thyroid clonotypes that were expanded above 0.001 also turned up in blood.

Amplification yielded TCR beta CDR3 regions, with RNA transcripts as the source. First-round RT-PCR targeting the TCR CDR3 was performed with the HTBI primer set. Each CDR3 protein is one row after TCRdb ran MiXCR on the multiplex PCR reads. The data hold 600,000 to 700,000 distinct CDR3 sequences, with about 15% observed a single time. Exclusion of patients followed from uncontrolled infection, other autoimmune disease, pregnancy or lactation. The specimen was blood. The source of this sequence is a woman aged 40 to 50 with Graves' ophthalmopathy.

CDR3 nucleotide sequence: TGTGCCAGCAGTTTATCCGCCCCTTTGGACTACGAGCAGTACTTC. It translates to CASSLSAPLDYEQYF. The V call is TRBV28, the J call TRBJ2-7; no clear D gene. The CDR3 covers 15 residues. Trimming pared 1 base from V and 3 bases from J, leaving 13 bases between. The germline V gene encodes CDR1 MDHEN and CDR2 SYDVKM.